The rows below give T cell receptor beta chains drawn from one sample of a study of cytomegalovirus exposure and HLA in healthy donors. Only in-frame clones appear in the TCRdb table, and some are missing; sequencing was by immunoSEQ multiplex PCR. The table has over 80,000 clones, roughly 80% seen once; the top ten hold 3% to 3.5%. Sequenced sample: PBMCs. The source is a man aged 40-49 years in good health and CMV-seronegative. Both conserved end residues are part of each CDR3. D genes are given only for firm matches. Clone sizes are given selectively: once, few, many, or a class where the clone is expanded.

clone_size,d_call,j_call,v_call,cdr3_aa,cdr3_nt
-,-,TRBJ1-5,TRBV15,CATSRESSNQPQHF,TGTGCCACCAGCAGAGAATCCAGTAATCAGCCCCAGCATTTT
-,TRBD1,TRBJ2-3,TRBV6-4,CASRRGRPRSTDTQYF,TGTGCCAGCAGAAGGGGGCGCCCCCGAAGCACAGATACGCAGTATTTT
-,TRBD1,TRBJ2-7,TRBV7-3,CASSLLGQGAGEQYF,TGTGCCAGCAGCCTCCTCGGACAGGGGGCCGGGGAGCAGTACTTC
-,TRBD1,TRBJ1-1,TRBV9,CASSVALGTGAFF,TGTGCCAGCAGCGTAGCTTTGGGGACAGGGGCTTTCTTT
-,-,TRBJ1-3,TRBV7-2,CASSFTSGNTIYF,TGTGCCAGCAGCTTCACTTCTGGAAACACCATATATTTT
-,-,TRBJ2-3,TRBV29-1,CSVEEARILAGSITDTQYF,TGCAGCGTTGAAGAGGCACGTATTCTGGCGGGCAGCATCACAGATACGCAGTATTTT
-,-,TRBJ2-7,TRBV27,CASSLGGDEQYF,TGTGCCAGCAGTCTGGGGGGAGACGAGCAGTACTTC
-,-,TRBJ2-3,TRBV21-1,CASSNTSGTTSTDTQYF,TGTGCCAGCAGCAACACTAGCGGGACAACTAGCACAGATACGCAGTATTTT
-,TRBD1,TRBJ2-7,TRBV29-1,CSVEDSTGSYEQYF,TGCAGCGTTGAAGACTCGACAGGGAGCTACGAGCAGTACTTC
-,TRBD2,TRBJ2-5,TRBV11-2,CASSVSGVGETQYF,TGTGCCAGCAGCGTTAGCGGGGTGGGGGAGACCCAGTACTTC
-,-,TRBJ1-1,TRBV28,CASSQRGQNTEAFF,TGTGCCAGCAGCCAGAGGGGACAGAACACTGAAGCTTTCTTT
-,TRBD1,TRBJ1-5,TRBV19,CASRVTGESNQPQHF,TGTGCCAGTAGGGTTACAGGGGAGAGCAATCAGCCCCAGCATTTT
-,-,TRBJ1-6,TRBV19,CASSIVKGESPLHF,TGTGCCAGTAGTATAGTCAAGGGAGAGTCACCCCTCCACTTT
-,TRBD1,TRBJ2-3,TRBV27,CASSFPGGVADTQYF,TGTGCCAGCAGTTTTCCAGGGGGAGTCGCAGATACGCAGTATTTT
few,-,TRBJ1-1,TRBV7-6,CASSLRTGSSEAFF,TGTGCCAGCAGCCTGCGGACGGGATCGTCTGAAGCTTTCTTT
-,-,TRBJ1-2,TRBV27,CASRVSGFGYTF,TGTGCCAGCAGGGTCTCGGGTTTTGGCTACACCTTC
-,-,TRBJ2-2,TRBV19,CASFLGALSTTNTGELFF,TGTGCCAGTTTTTTGGGGGCTCTATCCACTACGAACACCGGGGAGCTGTTTTTT
-,TRBD1,TRBJ2-1,TRBV30,CAWRLPPGQGVGEQFF,TGTGCCTGGAGACTACCGCCGGGACAGGGGGTAGGTGAGCAGTTCTTC
few,TRBD1,TRBJ2-2,TRBV7-9,CASSPRDRGFTGELFF,TGTGCCAGCAGCCCCCGGGACAGGGGATTCACCGGGGAGCTGTTTTTT
-,TRBD1,TRBJ2-6,TRBV19,CASSRLGQDDVLTF,TGTGCCAGTAGTCGTCTTGGACAGGACGACGTCCTGACTTTC
-,TRBD1,TRBJ2-7,TRBV9,CASSEGQGYYEQYF,TGTGCCAGCAGCGAGGGACAGGGTTACTACGAGCAGTACTTC
-,TRBD2,TRBJ2-1,TRBV7-9,CASSFPSGGRLYEQFF,TGTGCCAGCAGCTTTCCTAGCGGGGGGCGATTGTATGAGCAGTTCTTC
-,-,TRBJ2-7,TRBV11-2,CASSLIGTGTYEQYF,TGTGCCAGCAGCTTGATTGGGACTGGGACCTACGAGCAGTACTTC
-,-,TRBJ1-2,TRBV4-1,CASSQDFPGKYGYTF,TGCGCCAGCAGCCAAGACTTTCCAGGCAAGTATGGCTACACCTTC
-,TRBD2,TRBJ2-3,TRBV9,CASSVAPQRGKGDTQYF,TGTGCCAGCAGCGTAGCACCCCAGCGGGGGAAGGGCGATACGCAGTATTTT
-,-,TRBJ1-2,TRBV14,CASSQDQGHYGYTF,TGTGCCAGCAGCCAAGATCAGGGGCACTATGGCTACACCTTC
-,TRBD1,TRBJ2-7,TRBV27,CASSRTGDREQYF,TGTGCCAGCAGTAGGACAGGGGATAGGGAGCAGTACTTC
-,TRBD1,TRBJ1-1,TRBV10-3,CAISESFLTGDEAFF,TGTGCCATCAGTGAGTCGTTCTTAACAGGGGATGAAGCTTTCTTT
-,-,TRBJ2-3,TRBV5-1,CASSLASDRTDTQYF,TGCGCCAGCAGCTTGGCCTCTGACAGGACAGATACGCAGTATTTT
-,-,TRBJ2-1,TRBV6-4,CASTPDWGSYNEQFF,TGTGCCAGCACCCCGGACTGGGGCTCCTACAATGAGCAGTTCTTC
-,-,TRBJ1-2,TRBV7-2,CASSTFRQARNYGYTF,TGTGCCAGCAGCACTTTCAGACAGGCAAGGAACTATGGCTACACCTTC
few,TRBD1,TRBJ1-4,TRBV5-5,CASSFGDRGEKLFF,TGTGCCAGCAGCTTTGGGGACAGGGGTGAAAAACTGTTTTTT
-,-,TRBJ2-5,TRBV2,CASSTNRELQETQYF,TGTGCCAGCAGTACTAACCGGGAGCTCCAAGAGACCCAGTACTTC
-,-,TRBJ1-3,TRBV11-2,CASSPEWGAGNTIYF,TGTGCCAGCAGCCCCGAGTGGGGAGCGGGAAACACCATATATTTT
few,-,TRBJ1-2,TRBV19,CASRTELNYGYTF,TGTGCCAGTAGAACAGAGCTGAACTATGGCTACACCTTC
-,-,TRBJ2-3,TRBV7-3,CASSLGEVDTQYF,TGTGCCAGCAGCTTAGGAGAGGTGGATACGCAGTATTTT
-,TRBD2,TRBJ2-2,TRBV4-2,CASSQVRGGLVLFF,TGTGCCAGCAGCCAAGTTCGGGGGGGGTTGGTGCTGTTTTTT
-,-,TRBJ2-1,TRBV2,CASSPPADSYNEQFF,TGTGCCAGCAGTCCTCCAGCGGATTCTTACAATGAGCAGTTCTTC
-,TRBD1,TRBJ1-1,TRBV29-1,CSVDRGNTEAFF,TGCAGCGTCGACAGGGGGAACACTGAAGCTTTCTTT
-,TRBD1,TRBJ1-4,TRBV6-4,CASSESTGSNEKLFF,TGTGCCAGCAGTGAATCGACAGGGAGTAATGAAAAACTGTTTTTT
-,-,TRBJ1-5,TRBV30,CAWSLELNQPQHF,TGTGCCTGGAGTTTAGAGTTAAATCAGCCCCAGCATTTT
once,-,TRBJ1-6,TRBV11-2,CASSLEQGLNNSPLHF,TGTGCCAGCAGCTTAGAACAGGGCCTTAATAATTCACCCCTCCACTTT
-,-,TRBJ1-1,TRBV5-1,CASSLNGQMNTEAFF,TGCGCCAGCAGCTTGAACGGACAGATGAACACTGAAGCTTTCTTT
-,TRBD2,TRBJ2-7,TRBV28,CASSPKWTSGGYEQYF,TGTGCCAGCAGTCCAAAGTGGACTAGCGGGGGTTACGAGCAGTACTTC
few,-,TRBJ1-2,TRBV7-2,CASRSMGARGYTF,TGTGCCAGCAGATCAATGGGGGCGCGAGGCTACACCTTC
-,-,TRBJ1-2,TRBV10-3,CAISESEYYGYTF,TGTGCCATCAGTGAGTCGGAGTACTATGGCTACACCTTC